This T cell receptor beta chain was identified during a study of OX40 agonist ivuxolimab in advanced cancers. Sequencing used immunoSEQ multiplex PCR; TCRdb keeps in-frame clones, though not all of them. The sample shows 60,000 to 75,000 clones, more than 70% of them seen only once. Germline V gene sequence: CDR1 SGHNT, CDR2 YENEEA. CDR3 length equals 12 residues. This clonotype was obtained from an adult with an advanced solid tumor such as melanoma, head and neck, liver or kidney cancer. The rearrangement links TRBV11-3 to TRBJ2-5; the D gene is possibly TRBD1 (6 bases). The tail of the sequence fits TRBJ2-7 better, so the J call may be wrong. This sample comprised CD4+ or CD8+ T cells sorted from blood, obtained in a trial of the OX40 agonist ivuxolimab. Here the CDR3 DNA reads TGTGCCAGCAGGGACAGCAGCTACGAGCAGTACTTC. This encodes CASRDSSYEQYF.